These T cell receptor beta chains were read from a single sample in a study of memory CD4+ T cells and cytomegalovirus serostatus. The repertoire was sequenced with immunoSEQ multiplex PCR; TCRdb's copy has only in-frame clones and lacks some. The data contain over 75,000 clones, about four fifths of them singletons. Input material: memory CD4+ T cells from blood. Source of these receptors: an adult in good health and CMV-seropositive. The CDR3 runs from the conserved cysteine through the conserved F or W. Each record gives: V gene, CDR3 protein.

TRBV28,CASSSRDRRINGQYF
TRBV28,CASSLVFRGPNQPQHF
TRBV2,CASRRDAGEAFF
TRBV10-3,CAISQTSTPGAGTEAFF
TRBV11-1,CASSSESGSYEQYF
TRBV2,CASSVYVGYTF
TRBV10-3,CAISESGENNEQFF
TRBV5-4,CASSSGTGYNEQFF
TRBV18,CASSPTAGAKNIQYF
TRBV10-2,CASRGLTSDTQYF
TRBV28,CASGSIGTSGNEQFF
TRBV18,CASSSDRNMNTEAFF
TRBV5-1,CASGLSPPNTEAFF
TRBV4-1,CASSQPLAGGLETQYF
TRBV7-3,CASSTNGRSDTQYF
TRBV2,CASSAGGFRDTQYF
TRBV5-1,CASSFLGADTEAFF
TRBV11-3,CASSQGGANTGELFF
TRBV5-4,CASSLGLLAGSYEQYF
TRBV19,CASSIVGGPGSNQPQHF
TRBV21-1,CASSKTGRDTRFF
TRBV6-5,CASSWADTQYF
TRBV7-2,CASSDRWTSISTDTQYF
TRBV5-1,CASSLGTYEQYF
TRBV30,CAWSAQVGAYTF
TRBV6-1,CASSEFGDNGELFF
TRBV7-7,CASSLGDGSADTQYF
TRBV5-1,CASSLDANTGELFF
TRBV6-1,CATAEGFEEGYTF
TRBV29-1,CSVEEGGQQYF
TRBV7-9,CASSSGAYNEQFF
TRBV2,CASIQRRQETQYF
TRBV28,CASSPAHAGAAEQFF
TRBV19,CASGKGVLSNYNEQFF
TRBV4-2,CASSPLGGAGELFF
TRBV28,CASRTGTEDGYTF
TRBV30,CAWSVPGSQETQYF
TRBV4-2,CASSQDRLAGVRNTGELFF
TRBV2,CASTVTEDTEAFF
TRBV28,CASSPSGLADTDTQYF
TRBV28,CASSRRDWGAKNIQYF
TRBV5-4,CASSPGQGQNTEAFF
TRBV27,CASSLGLAATYEQYF
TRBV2,CASRRERHEQYF
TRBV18,CASSLDRVNTGELFF
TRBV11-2,CASSSTSGSYEQYF
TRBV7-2,CASSFWLEETQYF
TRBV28,CASSRRGSGSYEQYF
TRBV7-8,CASSPSAGYDQPQHF
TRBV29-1,CSARPQGAKNIQYF
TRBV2,CASSEQLARNIQYF
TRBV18,CASSPLGETQYF
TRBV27,CASSLSPPMGNIQYF
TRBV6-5,CASRRGPTSTDTQYF
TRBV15,CATSTSGELFF